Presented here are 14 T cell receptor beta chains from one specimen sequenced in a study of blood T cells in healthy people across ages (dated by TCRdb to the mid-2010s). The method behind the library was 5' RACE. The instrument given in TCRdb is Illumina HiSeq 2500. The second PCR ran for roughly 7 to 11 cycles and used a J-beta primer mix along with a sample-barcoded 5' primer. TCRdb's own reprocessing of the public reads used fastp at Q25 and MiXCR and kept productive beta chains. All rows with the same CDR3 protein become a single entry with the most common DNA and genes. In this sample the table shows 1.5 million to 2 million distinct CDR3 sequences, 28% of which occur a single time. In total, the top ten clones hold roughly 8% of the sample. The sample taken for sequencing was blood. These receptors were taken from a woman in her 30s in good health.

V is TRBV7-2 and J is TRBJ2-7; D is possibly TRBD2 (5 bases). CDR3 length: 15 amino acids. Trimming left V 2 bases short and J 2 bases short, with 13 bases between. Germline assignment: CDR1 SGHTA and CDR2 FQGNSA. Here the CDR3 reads CASSLPYEGPYEQYF. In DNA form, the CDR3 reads TGTGCCAGCAGCTTACCGTATGAGGGCCCCTACGAGCAGTACTTC.

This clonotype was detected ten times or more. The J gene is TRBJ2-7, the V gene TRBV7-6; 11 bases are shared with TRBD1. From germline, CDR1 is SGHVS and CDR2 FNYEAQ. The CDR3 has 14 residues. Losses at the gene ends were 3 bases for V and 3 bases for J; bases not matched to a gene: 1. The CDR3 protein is CASSLGQGDYEQYF. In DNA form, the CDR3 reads TGTGCCAGCAGCTTGGGACAGGGGGACTACGAGCAGTACTTC.

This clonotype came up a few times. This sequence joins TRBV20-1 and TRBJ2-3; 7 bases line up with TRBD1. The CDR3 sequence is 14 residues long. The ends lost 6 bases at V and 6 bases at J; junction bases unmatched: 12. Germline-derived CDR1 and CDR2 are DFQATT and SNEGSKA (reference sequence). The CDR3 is CSAQRQGGEDTQYF. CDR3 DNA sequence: TGCAGTGCCCAAAGACAGGGTGGGGAGGATACGCAGTATTTT.

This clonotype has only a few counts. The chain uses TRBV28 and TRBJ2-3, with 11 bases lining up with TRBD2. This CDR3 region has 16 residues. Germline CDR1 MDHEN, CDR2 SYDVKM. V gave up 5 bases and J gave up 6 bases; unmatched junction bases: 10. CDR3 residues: CASSTPLAGGGDTQYF. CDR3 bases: TGTGCCAGCAGTACCCCGCTAGCGGGGGGAGGTGATACGCAGTATTTT.

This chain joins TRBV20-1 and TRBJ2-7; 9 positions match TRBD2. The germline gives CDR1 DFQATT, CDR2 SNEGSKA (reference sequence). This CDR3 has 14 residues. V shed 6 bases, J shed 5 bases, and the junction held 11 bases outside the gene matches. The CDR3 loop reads CSAPYLAGLDEQYV. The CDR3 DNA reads TGCAGTGCCCCTTACCTAGCGGGACTCGACGAGCAGTACGTC.

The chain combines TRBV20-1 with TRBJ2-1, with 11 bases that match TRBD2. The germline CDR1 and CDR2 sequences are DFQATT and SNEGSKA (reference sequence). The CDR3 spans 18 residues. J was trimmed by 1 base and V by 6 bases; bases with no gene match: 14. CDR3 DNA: TGCAGTGCCCCCGCGTTAGCGGGAGGGCCCGGGTCCTACAATGAGCAGTTCTTC. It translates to CSAPALAGGPGSYNEQFF.

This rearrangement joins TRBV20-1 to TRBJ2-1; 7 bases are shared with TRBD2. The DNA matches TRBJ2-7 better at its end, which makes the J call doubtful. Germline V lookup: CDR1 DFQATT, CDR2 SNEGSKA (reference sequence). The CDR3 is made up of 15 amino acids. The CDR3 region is CSARDRARGYNEQYF. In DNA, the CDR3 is TGCAGTGCTAGAGATCGTGCGCGGGGGTACAATGAGCAGTACTTC.

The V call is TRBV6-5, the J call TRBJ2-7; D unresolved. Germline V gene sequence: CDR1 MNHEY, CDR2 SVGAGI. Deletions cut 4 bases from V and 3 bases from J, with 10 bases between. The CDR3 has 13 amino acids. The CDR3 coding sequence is TGTGCCAGCAGTTTAGGTCCCTACTACGAGCAGTACTTC. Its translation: CASSLGPYYEQYF.

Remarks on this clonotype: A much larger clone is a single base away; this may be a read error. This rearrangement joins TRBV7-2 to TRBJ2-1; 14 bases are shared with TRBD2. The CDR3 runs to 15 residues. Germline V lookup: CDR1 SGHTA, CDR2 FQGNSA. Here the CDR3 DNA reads TGTGCCGGCAGCTCCGGGACTAGCGGGAGTAATGAGCAGTTCTTC. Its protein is CAGSSGTSGSNEQFF.

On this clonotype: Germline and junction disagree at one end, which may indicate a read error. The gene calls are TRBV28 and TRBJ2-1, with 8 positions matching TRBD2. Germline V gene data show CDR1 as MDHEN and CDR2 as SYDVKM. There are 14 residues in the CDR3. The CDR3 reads CASSLLGGGNERFF. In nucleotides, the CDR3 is TGTGCCAGCAGTCTCCTCGGGGGGGGCAATGAGCGGTTCTTC.

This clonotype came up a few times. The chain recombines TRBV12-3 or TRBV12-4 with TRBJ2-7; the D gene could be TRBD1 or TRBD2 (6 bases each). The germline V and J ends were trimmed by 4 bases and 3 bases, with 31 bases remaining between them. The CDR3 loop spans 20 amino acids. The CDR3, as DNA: TGTGCCAGCAGTTCACCGACTGAACCACAAGGGGGGAATTCGCTCTACGAGCAGTACTTC. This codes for CASSSPTEPQGGNSLYEQYF.

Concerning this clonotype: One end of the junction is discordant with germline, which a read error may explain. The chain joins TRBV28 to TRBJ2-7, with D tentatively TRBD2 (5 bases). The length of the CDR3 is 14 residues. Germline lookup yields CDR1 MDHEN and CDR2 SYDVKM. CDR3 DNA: TGTGCCGGCAGTTTTCTAAGGGAGTCCTACGAGCAGTACTTC. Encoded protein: CAGSFLRESYEQYF.

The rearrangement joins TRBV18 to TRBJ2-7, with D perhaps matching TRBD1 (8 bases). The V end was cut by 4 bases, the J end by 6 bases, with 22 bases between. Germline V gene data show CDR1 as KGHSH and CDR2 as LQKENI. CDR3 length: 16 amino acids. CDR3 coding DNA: TGTGCCAGCTCACTGGCGGTGAGGACAGGGAGGGGCGAGCAGTACTTC. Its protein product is CASSLAVRTGRGEQYF.

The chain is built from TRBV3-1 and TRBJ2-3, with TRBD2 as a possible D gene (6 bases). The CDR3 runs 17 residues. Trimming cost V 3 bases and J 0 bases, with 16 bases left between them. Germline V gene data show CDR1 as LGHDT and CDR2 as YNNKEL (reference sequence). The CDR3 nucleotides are TGTGCCAGCAGCCATTCCGGGACTCCACCAAGCACAGATACGCAGTATTTT. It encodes CASSHSGTPPSTDTQYF.